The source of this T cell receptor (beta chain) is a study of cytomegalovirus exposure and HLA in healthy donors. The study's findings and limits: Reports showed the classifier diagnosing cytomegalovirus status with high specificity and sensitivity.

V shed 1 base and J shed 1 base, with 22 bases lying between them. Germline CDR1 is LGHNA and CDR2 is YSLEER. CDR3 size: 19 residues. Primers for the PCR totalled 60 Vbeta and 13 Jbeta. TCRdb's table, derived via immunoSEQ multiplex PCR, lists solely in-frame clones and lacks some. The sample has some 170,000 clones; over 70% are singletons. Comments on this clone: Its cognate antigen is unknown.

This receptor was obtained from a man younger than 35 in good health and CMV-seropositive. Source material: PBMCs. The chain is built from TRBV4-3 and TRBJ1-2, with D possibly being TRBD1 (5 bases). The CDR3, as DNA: TGCGCCAGCAGCCAAGGCCCTTCCACGGACATGAATTTTAACTATGGCTACACCTTC. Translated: CASSQGPSTDMNFNYGYTF.